There are a few counts of the clone carrying this T cell receptor (beta chain). From germline, CDR1 is SGHNT and CDR2 YYREEE (reference sequence). This CDR3 has 15 amino acids. V trimming: 3 bases; J trimming: 1 base; junction bases outside the gene matches: 5. This sample is part of a study of HIV-infected children after antiretroviral therapy interruption. Study background: Continuous-treatment children had median age 8 years, interruption approximately 9.5 years.

Treatment given: PENTA 11 planned treatment interruption arm or continuous ART arm. Naive CD4+ CD45RA+ CD45RO- T cells were sorted from thawed PBMCs. Unique molecular identifiers were included in an RNA-based 3' RACE TCR library. TCRdb used MiXCR to reprocess the 3' RACE reads, holding one entry per CDR3 protein. The sample has roughly 46,000 distinct CDR3 sequences; roughly 4% are singletons. This receptor was obtained from a pool of human donors with HIV. The sequences come from CD45RA+ CD4+ T cells from PBMCs, pooled from several time points, collected from a donor given antiretroviral therapy, either interrupted or continuous. Described subset: naive CD4+ CD45RA+ CD45RO- T cells. V and J are TRBV5-4 and TRBJ2-3; TRBD2 matches 7 bases. Here the CDR3 DNA reads TGTGCCAGCAGCTCTCGGGCGGGGGGCACAGATACGCAGTATTTT. Amino acids: CASSSRAGGTDTQYF.